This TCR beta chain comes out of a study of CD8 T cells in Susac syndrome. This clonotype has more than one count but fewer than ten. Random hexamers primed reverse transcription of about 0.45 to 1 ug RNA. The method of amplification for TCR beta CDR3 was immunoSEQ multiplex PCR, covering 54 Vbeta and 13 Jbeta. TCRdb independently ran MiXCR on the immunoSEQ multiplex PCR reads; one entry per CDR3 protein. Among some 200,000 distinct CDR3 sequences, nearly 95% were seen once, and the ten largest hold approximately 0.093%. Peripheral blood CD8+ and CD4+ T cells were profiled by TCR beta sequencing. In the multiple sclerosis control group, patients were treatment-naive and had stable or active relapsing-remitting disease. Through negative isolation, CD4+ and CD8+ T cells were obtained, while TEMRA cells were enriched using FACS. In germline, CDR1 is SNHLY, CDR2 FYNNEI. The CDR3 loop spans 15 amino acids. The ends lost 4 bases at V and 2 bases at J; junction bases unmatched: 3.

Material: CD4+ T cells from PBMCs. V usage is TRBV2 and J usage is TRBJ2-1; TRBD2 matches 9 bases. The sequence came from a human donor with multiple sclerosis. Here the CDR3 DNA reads TGTGCCAGCAGTGTGGGCGGGAGGGCCTACAATGAGCAGTTCTTC. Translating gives CASSVGGRAYNEQFF. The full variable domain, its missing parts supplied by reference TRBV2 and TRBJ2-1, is EPEVTQTPSHQVTQMGQEVILRCVPISNHLYFYWYRQILGQKVEFLVSFYNNEISEKSEIFDDQFSVERPDGSNFTLKIRSTKLEDSAMYFCASSVGGRAYNEQFFGPGTRLTVL.